A selection of T cell receptor beta chains follows, all from one sample in a study of T cell changes during pregnancy in multiple sclerosis. Produced via immunoSEQ multiplex PCR; TCRdb's table is partial and in-frame only. The table has tens of thousands of clones, 90% to 95% seen once. The sample consisted of peripheral blood, taken before pregnancy. These receptors all stem from a female donor with multiple sclerosis, enrolled in a pregnancy study. Both conserved end residues are part of each CDR3. D genes are given only for firm matches. Clone size is given for some rows only: seen once, a few or many times, or a class if the clone is expanded.

cdr3_aa cdr3_nt v_call d_call clone_size j_call
CASKIHAGGSYEQYF TGCGCCAGCAAGATTCACGCGGGGGGCTCCTACGAGCAGTACTTC TRBV10-1 TRBD2 - TRBJ2-7
CSVGDRGGKAFF TGCAGCGTTGGGGACAGGGGCGGAAAGGCTTTCTTT TRBV29-1 TRBD1 - TRBJ1-1
CSVEMTSGGTDTQYF TGCAGCGTCGAAATGACTAGCGGTGGCACAGATACGCAGTATTTT TRBV29-1 TRBD2 - TRBJ2-3
CASSPQGAANTGELFF TGTGCCAGCAGCCCACAGGGGGCGGCGAACACCGGGGAGCTGTTTTTT TRBV9 TRBD1 - TRBJ2-2
CASSPGLAGVLAKNIQYF TGTGCCAGCAGCCCGGGACTAGCGGGGGTATTAGCCAAAAACATTCAGTACTTC TRBV9 TRBD2 - TRBJ2-4
CASSLGPSGGGGYNEQFF TGTGCCAGCAGCTTAGGTCCTAGCGGGGGGGGTGGCTACAATGAGCAGTTCTTC TRBV7-9 TRBD2 - TRBJ2-1
CASSLSAGDFTRELFF TGTGCCAGCAGCTTGTCGGCCGGGGACTTTACGCGGGAGCTGTTTTTT TRBV5-4 - once TRBJ2-2
CASSMTSGGQETQYF TGTGCCAGTAGTATGACTAGCGGGGGGCAAGAGACCCAGTACTTC TRBV19 TRBD2 - TRBJ2-5
CASSLSGTGFHEQYF TGTGCCAGCAGCCTATCCGGGACAGGGTTCCACGAGCAGTACTTC TRBV5-6 TRBD1 - TRBJ2-7
CASSDRTGGVWEQYF TGTGCCAGCAGCGACCGGACAGGGGGCGTTTGGGAGCAGTACTTC TRBV13 TRBD1 - TRBJ2-7
CASRQTADTQYF TGCGCCAGCAGGCAAACGGCAGATACGCAGTATTTT TRBV5-1 - once TRBJ2-3
CASSSSGGAYEQFF TGTGCCAGCAGTTCTAGCGGGGGGGCCTATGAGCAGTTCTTC TRBV2 TRBD2 - TRBJ2-1
CASSYQGGSTEAFF TGTGCCAGCAGCTATCAGGGCGGGAGCACTGAAGCTTTCTTT TRBV5-4 - - TRBJ1-1
CASSPGLAGGSYEQYF TGCGCCAGCAGCCCCGGACTAGCGGGGGGGTCATACGAGCAGTACTTC TRBV5-1 TRBD2 - TRBJ2-7
CASSDGLGDIQYF TGTGCCAGCAGTGATGGTCTCGGGGACATTCAGTACTTC TRBV2 - - TRBJ2-4
CASQPSGGENGELFF TGTGCCAGCCAACCTAGCGGGGGGGAAAACGGGGAGCTGTTTTTT TRBV6-6 TRBD2 - TRBJ2-2
CASSSTGGHYEQYF TGTGCCAGCAGTTCGACAGGGGGACACTACGAGCAGTACTTC TRBV13 TRBD1 once TRBJ2-7
CASSLGHRANEQYF TGTGCCAGCAGCTTAGGGCACAGGGCCAACGAGCAGTACTTC TRBV7-9 - - TRBJ2-7
CASSLQGGNEQFF TGTGCCAGTAGTCTACAGGGGGGAAATGAGCAGTTCTTC TRBV19 TRBD1 - TRBJ2-1
CASSKTPGVDRNTEAFF TGTGCCAGCAGCAAAACCCCGGGGGTAGATAGGAACACTGAAGCTTTCTTT TRBV21-1 - - TRBJ1-1
CASSEATDSQLNGYTF TGTGCCAGCAGTGAAGCGACTGACAGCCAGCTTAATGGCTACACCTTC TRBV2 - - TRBJ1-2
CASSQSRGQPMNTEAFF TGTGCCAGCAGCCAATCGAGGGGGCAACCTATGAACACTGAAGCTTTCTTT TRBV16 TRBD1 - TRBJ1-1
CASSYLQGSANYGYTF TGTGCCAGCAGTTACTTACAGGGGTCAGCTAACTATGGCTACACCTTC TRBV6-5 TRBD1 - TRBJ1-2
CAISVGGSSNGYTF TGTGCCATCAGTGTTGGGGGCAGTTCCAATGGCTACACCTTC TRBV10-3 - - TRBJ1-2
CASTSVGYQETQYF TGTGCCAGCACCAGCGTTGGTTACCAAGAGACCCAGTACTTC TRBV2 - - TRBJ2-5
CASSPGTINSGNTIYF TGTGCCAGCAGCCCGGGAACAATTAACTCTGGAAACACCATATATTTT TRBV5-4 - - TRBJ1-3
CASIAGGPFANEQFF TGTGCCAGCATAGCGGGGGGGCCCTTTGCCAATGAGCAGTTCTTC TRBV27 TRBD2 - TRBJ2-1
CASSADINPGYTF TGTGCCAGCAGCGCCGACATTAACCCTGGCTACACCTTC TRBV5-6 - - TRBJ1-2
CASSLGQNNSPLHF TGTGCCAGCAGCTTGGGCCAGAATAATTCACCCCTCCACTTT TRBV5-5 - - TRBJ1-6
CASSYSFTSSGNTIYF TGTGCCAGCAGTTACTCGTTCACCAGCTCTGGAAACACCATATATTTT TRBV6-5 - - TRBJ1-3
CASSPGTGRTGELFF TGCGCCAGCAGCCCGGGGACAGGGAGGACCGGGGAGCTGTTTTTT TRBV5-1 TRBD1 once TRBJ2-2
CAISEYGENIQYF TGTGCCATCAGTGAGTATGGAGAAAACATTCAGTACTTC TRBV10-3 - - TRBJ2-4
CASSYSSRQGARGYTF TGTGCCAGCAGTTACTCGAGTAGGCAGGGGGCAAGGGGCTACACCTTC TRBV6-5 TRBD1 - TRBJ1-2
CASSPLNRNEKLFF TGTGCCAGCTCACCACTCAACAGGAATGAAAAACTGTTTTTT TRBV18 - once TRBJ1-4
CASSPRHASTDTQYF TGTGCCAGCAGTCCTCGACACGCTAGCACAGATACGCAGTATTTT TRBV6-6 - - TRBJ2-3
CASSVPSGYTQYF TGTGCCAGCAGCGTACCTAGTGGATATACGCAGTATTTT TRBV9 - - TRBJ2-3
CASSQDGLAGGQSSYNEQFF TGCGCCAGCAGCCAAGACGGGCTAGCGGGGGGACAAAGCTCCTACAATGAGCAGTTCTTC TRBV4-1 TRBD2 - TRBJ2-1
CASSGHRDIRQPQHF TGTGCCAGCAGCGGACACAGGGATATACGCCAGCCCCAGCATTTT TRBV9 - - TRBJ1-5
CASSGLQGNYGYTF TGTGCCAGCAGCGGCCTACAGGGTAACTATGGCTACACCTTC TRBV5-4 - - TRBJ1-2
CASTPVETQYF TGTGCCAGCACCCCTGTAGAGACCCAGTACTTC TRBV6-1 - - TRBJ2-5
CASSPGQGPYEQYF TGTGCCAGCAGCCCCGGACAGGGGCCCTACGAGCAGTACTTC TRBV13 TRBD1 - TRBJ2-7
CASSRGPNQPQHF TGTGCCAGCAGCAGGGGGCCGAATCAGCCCCAGCATTTT TRBV6-4 TRBD1 - TRBJ1-5
CASSFAETGLSTGELFF TGTGCCAGCAGCTTCGCTGAGACAGGGTTGAGCACCGGGGAGCTGTTTTTT TRBV9 TRBD1 - TRBJ2-2
CASSDRTYQPQHF TGTGCCAGTAGCGACAGAACCTATCAGCCCCAGCATTTT TRBV19 - - TRBJ1-5
CASRGSYNEQFF TGTGCCAGCAGGGGGAGCTACAATGAGCAGTTCTTC TRBV27 - - TRBJ2-1
CASSHMRDRPKETQYF TGTGCCAGCAGCCATATGAGGGACAGGCCGAAAGAGACCCAGTACTTC TRBV14 TRBD1 - TRBJ2-5
CASSPDIAGNTIYF TGTGCCAGTAGTCCCGACATCGCTGGAAACACCATATATTTT TRBV19 - - TRBJ1-3
CASSSRREPNTGELFF TGTGCCAGCAGTTCCCGCAGGGAACCGAACACCGGGGAGCTGTTTTTT TRBV27 - few TRBJ2-2
CASKKDSVNTEAFF TGTGCCAGCAAAAAGGACAGCGTGAACACTGAAGCTTTCTTT TRBV6-5 - - TRBJ1-1
CASSRARFPLYEQYF TGTGCCAGTAGTAGGGCCCGTTTTCCCCTCTACGAGCAGTACTTC TRBV19 - - TRBJ2-7
CAWRPMGQPSYGYTF TGTGCCTGGAGGCCCATGGGACAGCCCTCCTATGGCTACACCTTC TRBV30 TRBD1 few TRBJ1-2
CASSAQGIEQFF TGCGCCAGCAGTGCTCAGGGGATTGAGCAGTTCTTC TRBV10-2 - few TRBJ2-1
CASSVGSGGPDEKLFF TGTGCCAGCAGCGTAGGATCCGGGGGGCCAGATGAAAAACTGTTTTTT TRBV9 - - TRBJ1-4
CASSLTSKTYEQYF TGTGCCAGCAGTTTGACTAGCAAAACCTACGAGCAGTACTTC TRBV6-5 TRBD2 - TRBJ2-7
CASSMKGYEQYF TGTGCCAGTAGTATGAAGGGGTACGAGCAGTACTTC TRBV19 - - TRBJ2-7
CASGLGTGVYSNQPQHF TGTGCTAGTGGTTTGGGGACAGGGGTTTATAGCAATCAGCCCCAGCATTTT TRBV12-5 TRBD1 - TRBJ1-5
CSVDGGTEKLFF TGCAGCGTTGATGGGGGGACGGAAAAACTGTTTTTT TRBV29-1 - - TRBJ1-4
CASSLAGTEAFF TGTGCCAGCAGCTTGGCAGGGACTGAAGCTTTCTTT TRBV7-9 - - TRBJ1-1
CASSQDTSQAPGNTIYF TGTGCCAGCAGCCAAGATACGTCCCAGGCTCCTGGAAACACCATATATTTT TRBV4-2 - - TRBJ1-3
CASSTGGLGNQPQHF TGTGCCAGCAGCACAGGGGGCTTAGGCAATCAGCCCCAGCATTTT TRBV5-5 TRBD1 - TRBJ1-5